The clone carrying this TCR beta chain has ten or more counts. TCRdb processed the RT-PCR reads anew with MiXCR; each CDR3 protein has one entry. The sample holds about 680,000 distinct CDR3 sequences, 11% to 15% seen once. The CDR3 consists of 14 residues. In germline, CDR1 is KGHSH, CDR2 LQKENI. V was pared by 2 bases and J by 4 bases, with 12 bases between. The TCR sequence derives from a female donor in good health, serving as a healthy control. This chain links TRBV18 with TRBJ2-7; D is unclear. Sequenced material: memory CD4+ T cells from blood. The CDR3 reads CASSPWALEYEQYF. The CDR3 DNA sequence: TGTGCCAGCTCACCATGGGCCCTAGAATACGAGCAGTACTTC.